One and the same sample provided the 16 T cell receptor beta chains below, sequenced in a study of T cell responses to AZD1222 COVID-19 vaccine. Measured with immunoSEQ multiplex PCR; TCRdb has only the in-frame clones, and not every one. Of under 200,000 clones listed, 90% are singletons. The material sequenced was peripheral blood, taken on day 0 of AZD1222 vaccination. The receptors derive from an adult in good health.

This CDR3 reads CASGPPGGGTEAFF. The CDR3 DNA follows: TGTGCCAGCGGACCCCCGGGGGGCGGAACTGAAGCTTTCTTT. The chain employs TRBV28 and TRBJ1-1, with D possibly TRBD1 on 6 matching bases. Germline values: CDR1 MDHEN, CDR2 SYDVKM. The CDR3 has 14 amino acids. The V end was cut by 8 bases, the J end by 5 bases, with 18 bases between.

This sequence joins TRBV5-4 and TRBJ1-2, with D possibly being TRBD1 (5 bases). The germline V and J ends were trimmed by 0 bases and 4 bases, with 19 bases remaining between them. Germline CDR1 is SGHNT and CDR2 is YYREEE (reference sequence). The CDR3 totals 17 residues. CDR3 loop: CASSLEPSGTRGYGYTF. CDR3 sequence (DNA): TGTGCCAGCAGCTTGGAACCTTCAGGGACCCGGGGCTATGGCTACACCTTC.

This clone showed up just once. The V call is TRBV7-9, the J call TRBJ2-7, with TRBD1 matching over 7 bases. The CDR3 runs to 13 residues. CDR1 is SEHNR and CDR2 is FQNEAQ in the germline V gene (reference sequence). J lost 3 bases, V lost 3 bases, and 2 bases had no gene match. CDR3 sequence: CASSLGQLYEQYF. The CDR3 coding sequence is TGTGCCAGCAGCTTGGGACAGCTCTACGAGCAGTACTTC.

The J gene is TRBJ1-2, the V gene TRBV19, with D possibly TRBD1 on 5 matching bases. The V gene lost 4 bases and the J gene lost 8 bases, with 14 bases spanning the gap. Germline V gene lookup returns CDR1 LNHDA and CDR2 SQIVND (reference sequence). The CDR3 is 13 amino acids. DNA of the CDR3: TGTGCCAGTAGTAACTCAGGGATTTACGGCTACACCTTC. This translates into CASSNSGIYGYTF.

The CDR3: CAISESGTGSTEAFF. CDR3 bases: TGTGCCATCAGTGAGTCGGGGACAGGGTCCACTGAAGCTTTCTTT. This sequence joins TRBV10-3 and TRBJ1-1, with TRBD1 identical over 9 bases. CDR3 length: 15 amino acids. Germline V CDR1 and CDR2: ENHRY, SYGVKD. Trimming at V came to 0 bases and at J to 4 bases, leaving 3 bases not matched to a gene.

The chain is built from TRBV25-1 and TRBJ1-5; D unresolved. The CDR3 is made up of 14 amino acids. Trimming removed 4 bases at V and 6 bases at J, with 13 bases between. Germline lookup yields CDR1 MGHDK and CDR2 SYGVNS. CDR3 DNA: TGTGCCAGCAGTGGTCTAGGGATCGCTCAGCCCCAGCATTTT. Its translation: CASSGLGIAQPQHF.

The CDR3 spells CASSERQDDRDYTF. The CDR3 nucleotides read TGTGCCAGCAGTGAGAGGCAAGATGACAGGGACTACACCTTC. This chain links TRBV6-1 with TRBJ1-2; 7 bases line up with TRBD1. V lost 3 bases and J lost 10; bases outside the gene matches: 11. The germline V gene encodes CDR1 MNHNS and CDR2 SASEGT. The CDR3 runs to 14 residues.

The chain has TRBV27 and TRBJ2-7; 10 bases match TRBD2. Germline trimming cut 5 bases from V and 2 bases from J; bases unmatched to any gene: 3. Germline V lookup: CDR1 MNHEY, CDR2 SMNVEV (reference sequence). The CDR3 has 14 amino acids. The CDR3 nucleotides read TGTGCCAGCAGTAGAAGCGGGGGGGCCTACGAGCAGTACTTC. It yields the protein CASSRSGGAYEQYF.

This clone appeared a few times. This chain links TRBV4-3 with TRBJ1-1; the D is unclear. This CDR3 comprises 16 residues. Germline CDR1 reads LGHNA; CDR2 reads YSLEER. The ends were cut back, 0 bases at V and 6 bases at J, with 17 bases in the middle. The CDR3 is CASSQEMTRGMAEAFF. DNA of the CDR3: TGCGCCAGCAGCCAAGAAATGACGCGGGGAATGGCTGAAGCTTTCTTT.

This chain joins TRBV3-1 (or the pseudogene TRBV3-2) and TRBJ1-5; 7 bases are shared with TRBD1. Germline trimming cut 5 bases from V and 5 bases from J; bases unmatched to any gene: 6. CDR3 length equals 14 residues. CDR1 is LGHDT, CDR2 YNNKEL, per germline (reference sequence). The DNA for the CDR3 is TGTGCCAGCAGCTTACAGGGGACCGATCAGCCCCAGCATTTT. Its protein is CASSLQGTDQPQHF.

V and J are TRBV2 and TRBJ1-4, with D hard to call. The CDR3 contains 14 residues. V was trimmed by 4 bases and J by 8 bases, leaving 14 bases between them. Looked up from germline, CDR1 is SNHLY and CDR2 is FYNNEI. The CDR3 here is CASSVSRRWEKLFF. CDR3 nucleotide sequence: TGTGCCAGCAGTGTGAGCAGGCGCTGGGAAAAACTGTTTTTT.

In regard to this clone: Other DNA sequences of this sample code for an identical CDR3. The V call is TRBV3-1 (or the pseudogene TRBV3-2), the J call TRBJ1-3; D is unresolved. The V end was cut by 1 base, the J end by 2 bases, with 0 bases between. This CDR3 spans 12 amino acids. Per the germline V gene, CDR1 is LGHDT and CDR2 is YNNKEL (reference sequence). The DNA of the CDR3 is TGTGCCAGCAGCCAAGCTGGAAACACCATATATTTT. It yields the protein CASSQAGNTIYF.

In nucleotides, the CDR3 is TGTGCCAGTAGTAAGTCGCGCGCAGATACGCAGTATTTT. Translation: CASSKSRADTQYF. The chain joins TRBV19 to TRBJ2-3; unclear D gene. Germline lookup yields CDR1 LNHDA and CDR2 SQIVND (reference sequence). This CDR3 has 13 residues. Trimming took off 4 bases at V and 4 bases at J, with 9 bases between the two ends.

The rearrangement joins TRBV18 to TRBJ1-5; 9 bases are a match to TRBD1. This CDR3 has 16 amino acids. Trimming took 4 bases from V and 3 from J; bases not matched to a gene: 7. Looked up from germline, CDR1 is KGHSH and CDR2 is LQKENI. The CDR3 region is CASSQWDRAFNQPQHF. The DNA of the CDR3 is TGTGCCAGCTCACAGTGGGACAGGGCGTTCAATCAGCCCCAGCATTTT.

The chain is built from TRBV6-5 and TRBJ1-5; 9 bases match TRBD1. CDR3 length: 13 amino acids. The V segment lost 6 bases and the J segment 6 bases; nucleotides outside the gene matches: 3. CDR1 is MNHEY, CDR2 SVGAGI, per germline. CDR3: CASSRDRVQPQHF. The CDR3 DNA sequence: TGTGCCAGCAGCCGGGACAGGGTTCAGCCCCAGCATTTT.

V usage is TRBV6-6 and J usage is TRBJ1-3; a weak D match, TRBD1 (6 bases). The germline V gene has CDR1 MNHNY and CDR2 SVGAGI (reference sequence). The CDR3 extends over 16 amino acids. V was clipped by 2 bases and J by 4 bases, with 15 bases between them. This chain's CDR3 is CASSYAAGVAGNTIYF. CDR3 nucleotides: TGTGCCAGCAGTTACGCGGCAGGGGTTGCCGGAAACACCATATATTTT.